This T cell receptor beta chain was identified during a study of blood T cell repertoires in COVID-19. Turning to the study itself: COVID-19 samples, acute and convalescent, were from the United States, Italy and Spain. T cells, B-cell-depleted T cells, or PBMCs provided the cDNA or gDNA that served as material.

Some clones are missing from TCRdb's copy, which holds only in-frame ones; the method was immunoSEQ multiplex PCR. The table has about 35,000 clones, around 82% seen once. This clone is a singleton in its sample. The clonotype was recovered from a man between 45 and 60 years old with acute or convalescent COVID-19. Sequencing used peripheral blood.

DNA of the CDR3: TGTGCCAGCAGTTTTGGGTCAGGGCAGATCTCTGGAAACACCATATATTTT. It encodes CASSFGSGQISGNTIYF. The V and J genes are TRBV28 and TRBJ1-3; TRBD1 is a possible D gene (5 bases). CDR1 is MDHEN, CDR2 SYDVKM, per germline. Trimming removed 3 bases from V and 0 bases from J, with 15 bases in between. The CDR3 contains 17 residues.